This T cell receptor beta chain was obtained from a study of naive and memory T cell subsets. Study-level findings and limits: Clonotypes are single alpha or beta chains, not paired receptors. Over 85% of naive TCR sequences appeared only once, unlike memory subsets.

Both TRBC1 and TRBC2 were covered by a beta constant-region primer of two equimolar oligonucleotides. Ligated cDNA was amplified by four rounds of PCR with nested alpha and beta constant-region primers and SP2. TCRdb independently ran MiXCR on the UMI-ligation and nested PCR reads; one entry per CDR3 protein. This table has tens of thousands of distinct CDR3 sequences, roughly 9.3% appearing once. The CDR3 is made up of 15 amino acids. V was pared by 3 bases and J by 0 bases, with 8 bases between. Germline values: CDR1 KGHSH, CDR2 LQKENI. In this sample, this clonotype turned up many times. Its antigen is still unknown.

This sequence joins TRBV18 and TRBJ2-2; D not resolved. The source is a human donor in good health. The sequenced sample was naive CD8+ T cells from blood. The CDR3 sequence is CASSPRSTNTGELFF. As DNA, the CDR3 is TGTGCCAGCTCACCGCGCTCCACGAACACCGGGGAGCTGTTTTTT.